These 4 T cell receptor beta chains originate from one sample sequenced in a study of shared clonotypes between healthy human individuals. TCRdb's table, derived via immunoSEQ multiplex PCR, lists solely in-frame clones and lacks some. Of 90,000 to 150,000 clones in the sample, around 65% were seen once. The sequenced material came from memory CD8+ T cells sorted from blood. As to subset: CD45RO+ cells pooled with CCR7-negative TemRA cells. Receptors were obtained from a young woman in good health.

The chain combines TRBV18 with TRBJ1-5; 12 nucleotides line up with TRBD1. Germline loops: CDR1 KGHSH, CDR2 LQKENI. This CDR3 region has 16 residues. Trimming at V came to 0 bases and at J to 6 bases, leaving 3 bases not matched to a gene. CDR3 sequence: CASSPPGTGGSQPQHF. As DNA, the CDR3 is TGTGCCAGCTCACCACCCGGGACAGGGGGCTCTCAGCCCCAGCATTTT. The full variable domain, with the rest looked up from reference TRBV18 and TRBJ1-5, is NAGVMQNPRHLVRRRGQEARLRCSPMKGHSHVYWYRQLPEEGLKFMVYLQKENIIDESGMPKERFSAEFPKEGPSILRIQQVVRGDSAAYFCASSPPGTGGSQPQHFGDGTRLSIL.

The J gene is TRBJ2-7, the V gene TRBV20-1; no firm D call. CDR1 DFQATT and CDR2 SNEGSKA come from the germline V gene (reference sequence). Trimming took 0 bases from V and 3 from J, leaving 0 bases between them. The CDR3 has 10 residues. CDR3 residues: CSARDYEQYF. The CDR3, as DNA: TGCAGTGCTAGAGACTACGAGCAGTACTTC.

As for this clone: This probably arose from a read error, given a far larger clone one base away. Different DNA sequences within this sample yield the same CDR3. The V gene is TRBV6-4, the J gene TRBJ1-1; no reliable D call. V lost 3 bases and J 4 bases, leaving 12 bases between the germline ends. The CDR3 sequence is 14 residues long. Looked up from germline, CDR1 is MRHNA and CDR2 is SNTAGT. Written as DNA, the CDR3 is TGTGCCAGCAGTGAGAAAGGACGCGGCACTGAAGCTTTCTTT. This translates into CASSEKGRGTEAFF.

The V and J genes are TRBV30 and TRBJ1-2, with D unclear. The CDR3 consists of 13 residues. V dropped 1 base and J dropped 4 bases, with 10 bases sitting between them. Germline V gene lookup returns CDR1 GTSNPN and CDR2 SVGIG (reference sequence). Here the CDR3 reads CAWSGARTYGYTF. DNA of the CDR3: TGTGCCTGGAGTGGCGCCAGGACCTATGGCTACACCTTC. Variable domain in full (rest from reference TRBV30 and TRBJ1-2): SQTIHQWPATLVQPVGSPLSLECTVEGTSNPNLYWYRQAAGRGLQLLFYSVGIGQISSEVPQNLSASRPQDRQFILSSKKLLLSDSGFYLCAWSGARTYGYTFGSGTRLTVV.